These 10 T cell receptor beta chains came from one sample sequenced in a study of T cell responses to AZD1222 COVID-19 vaccine. The table came from immunoSEQ multiplex PCR; TCRdb's copy has only in-frame clones and leaves some out. The table includes around 120,000 clones, more than 85% detected once. The source was peripheral blood, collected 28 days after the second AZD1222 dose. These receptors all stem from an adult who received the AZD1222 COVID-19 vaccine.

V usage is TRBV9 and J usage is TRBJ1-2; 7 bases map to TRBD1. This CDR3 comprises 16 residues. Germline V CDR1 and CDR2: SGDLS, YYNGEE. Losses at the gene ends were 3 bases for V and 4 bases for J; bases not matched to a gene: 12. The CDR3 DNA is TGTGCCAGCAGCGCCCCCGGGACAGAAAGATTCTATGGCTACACCTTC. Translation: CASSAPGTERFYGYTF.

The J gene is TRBJ1-4, the V gene TRBV6-5; D uncertain. V shed 6 bases and J shed 0 bases, with 8 bases lying between them. The CDR3 sequence is 14 residues long. Germline V gene sequence: CDR1 MNHEY, CDR2 SVGAGI. The CDR3 DNA follows: TGTGCCAGCAGATATAGCACAACTAATGAAAAACTGTTTTTT. Translation gives CASRYSTTNEKLFF.

The chain has TRBV4-1 and TRBJ2-2; D gene ambiguous. Germline V lookup: CDR1 MGHRA, CDR2 YSYEKL. Trimming removed 0 bases at V and 2 bases at J, with 7 bases between. The CDR3 totals 15 residues. CDR3 loop: CASSQEWGNTGELFF. The CDR3 nucleotides are TGCGCCAGCAGCCAAGAGTGGGGAAACACCGGGGAGCTGTTTTTT.

The chain employs TRBV19 and TRBJ2-1, with 10 bases fitting TRBD1. Trimming took 9 bases from V and 5 from J; bases not matched to a gene: 7. The CDR3 runs 14 residues. Germline V lookup: CDR1 LNHDA, CDR2 SQIVND (reference sequence). The CDR3 DNA is TGTGCCAGCCGACCGGGACAGGGGCACAATGAGCAGTTCTTC. It specifies CASRPGQGHNEQFF.

The chain joins TRBV5-8 to TRBJ1-5; 10 positions match TRBD1. J was trimmed by 9 bases and V by 4 bases; bases with no gene match: 13. The length of the CDR3 is 16 residues. Germline CDR1 is SGHTS and CDR2 is YDEGEE. The CDR3 protein is CASSGTGESPFSPQHF. DNA for the CDR3: TGTGCCAGCAGCGGGACAGGGGAATCCCCTTTTTCGCCCCAGCATTTT.

The chain links TRBV19 to TRBJ1-1; a weak D match, TRBD1 (6 bases). The CDR3 runs to 15 residues. V was pared by 5 bases and J by 1 base, with 14 bases between. The germline V gene encodes CDR1 LNHDA and CDR2 SQIVND (reference sequence). Here the CDR3 DNA reads TGTGCCAGTAGTTTTCAGACAGGAAGGAACACTGAAGCTTTCTTT. Translated, it gives CASSFQTGRNTEAFF.

The chain employs TRBV7-9 and TRBJ2-7; TRBD1 is a possible D gene (6 bases). Looked up from germline, CDR1 is SEHNR and CDR2 is FQNEAQ (reference sequence). This CDR3 has 13 amino acids. Trimming left V 5 bases short and J 3 bases short, with 11 bases between. The CDR3 sequence: CASSGRQVYEQYF. CDR3 DNA sequence: TGTGCCAGCAGCGGACGACAGGTCTACGAGCAGTACTTC.

The J gene is TRBJ1-5, the V gene TRBV20-1, with D maybe TRBD1 (6 bases). This CDR3 region has 16 residues. Trimming shortened V by 3 bases and J by 3 bases, and 18 bases separated the two germline ends. Germline CDR1 reads DFQATT; CDR2 reads SNEGSKA (reference sequence). The DNA of the CDR3 is TGCAGTGCTAGTCGTTCAGGGGACATCAACAATCAGCCCCAGCATTTT. Residues: CSASRSGDINNQPQHF.

The chain recombines TRBV5-1 with TRBJ2-2, with D unresolved. Trimming removed 2 bases at V and 1 base at J, with 9 bases between. Germline CDR1 and CDR2: SGHRS and YFSETQ. The CDR3 contains 15 residues. Written as DNA, the CDR3 is TGCGCCAGCAGCTTCAGTGGGGTGAACACCGGGGAGCTGTTTTTT. Residues: CASSFSGVNTGELFF.

The chain uses TRBV5-6 and TRBJ1-5; no reliable D call. Per germline, CDR1 SGHDT and CDR2 YYEEEE. The V end lost 0 bases, the J end lost 6 bases, and 10 bases lay between the germline ends. This CDR3 is built from 14 residues. As DNA, the CDR3 is TGTGCCAGCAGCTTGGACTGGGTTACTCAGCCCCAGCATTTT. This codes for CASSLDWVTQPQHF.